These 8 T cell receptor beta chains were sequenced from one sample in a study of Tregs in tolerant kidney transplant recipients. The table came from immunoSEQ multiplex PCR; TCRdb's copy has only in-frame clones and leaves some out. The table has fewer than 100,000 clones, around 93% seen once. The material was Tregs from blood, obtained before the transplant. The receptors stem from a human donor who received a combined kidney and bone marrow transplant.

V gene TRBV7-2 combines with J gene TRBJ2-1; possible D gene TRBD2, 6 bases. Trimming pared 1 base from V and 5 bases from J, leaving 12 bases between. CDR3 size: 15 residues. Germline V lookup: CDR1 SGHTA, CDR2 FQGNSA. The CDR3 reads CASSLVIGLNNEQFF. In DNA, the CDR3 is TGTGCCAGCAGCTTAGTTATAGGACTAAACAATGAGCAGTTCTTC.

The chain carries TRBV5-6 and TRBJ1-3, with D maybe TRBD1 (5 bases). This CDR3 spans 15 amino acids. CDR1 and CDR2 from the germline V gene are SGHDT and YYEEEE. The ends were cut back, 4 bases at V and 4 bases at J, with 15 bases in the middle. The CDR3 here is CASSPGGGTGNTIYF. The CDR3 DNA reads TGTGCCAGCAGCCCCGGCGGGGGTACGGGAAACACCATATATTTT.

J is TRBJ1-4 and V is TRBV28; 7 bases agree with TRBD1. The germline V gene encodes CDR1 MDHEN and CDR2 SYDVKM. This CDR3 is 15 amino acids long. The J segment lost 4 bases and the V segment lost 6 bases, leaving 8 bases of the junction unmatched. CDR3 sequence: CASRRPGQINEKLFF. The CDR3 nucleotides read TGTGCCAGCAGAAGACCGGGACAGATTAATGAAAAACTGTTTTTT.

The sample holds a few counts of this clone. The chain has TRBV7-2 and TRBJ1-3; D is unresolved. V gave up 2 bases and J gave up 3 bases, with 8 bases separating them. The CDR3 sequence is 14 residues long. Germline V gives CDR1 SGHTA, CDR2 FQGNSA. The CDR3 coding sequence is TGTGCCAGCAGCTTAATGAGGGATGGAAACACCATATATTTT. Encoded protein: CASSLMRDGNTIYF.

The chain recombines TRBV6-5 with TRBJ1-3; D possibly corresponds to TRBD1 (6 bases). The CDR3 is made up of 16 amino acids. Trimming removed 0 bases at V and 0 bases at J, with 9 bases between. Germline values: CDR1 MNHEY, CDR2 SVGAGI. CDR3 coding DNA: TGTGCCAGCAGTTACTCTTGGGGGCCCTCTGGAAACACCATATATTTT. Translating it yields CASSYSWGPSGNTIYF.

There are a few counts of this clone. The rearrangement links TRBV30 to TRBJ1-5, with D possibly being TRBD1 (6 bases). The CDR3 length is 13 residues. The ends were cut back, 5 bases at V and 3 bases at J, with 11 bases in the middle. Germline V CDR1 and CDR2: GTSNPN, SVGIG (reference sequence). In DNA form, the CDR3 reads TGTGCCTGGGACACAGGGTCCAATCAGCCCCAGCATTTT. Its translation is CAWDTGSNQPQHF.

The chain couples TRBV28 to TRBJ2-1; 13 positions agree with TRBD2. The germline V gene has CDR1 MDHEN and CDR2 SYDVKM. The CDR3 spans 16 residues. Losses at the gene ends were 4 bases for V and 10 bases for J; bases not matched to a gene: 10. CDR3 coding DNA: TGTGCCAGCAGTTCCTGGAAACTAGCGGGAGGGGGGGAGCAGTTCTTC. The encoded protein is CASSSWKLAGGGEQFF.

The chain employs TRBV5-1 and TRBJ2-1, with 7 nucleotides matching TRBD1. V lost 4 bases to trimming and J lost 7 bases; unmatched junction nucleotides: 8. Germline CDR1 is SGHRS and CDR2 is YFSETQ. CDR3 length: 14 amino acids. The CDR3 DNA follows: TGCGCCAGCAGCACACTGACAGGGTGGAATGAGCAGTTCTTC. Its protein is CASSTLTGWNEQFF.